The 30 T cell receptor beta chains reported below all come from one sample, sequenced in a study of T-cell memory formation after mild COVID-19. In TCRdb, the 5' RACE reads were re-called with MiXCR into one record per CDR3 protein. The repertoire holds 120,000 to 150,000 distinct CDR3 sequences, with over 15% as singletons. Source material: PBMCs or a T cell subset sorted from them (not recorded which). These receptor sequences come from an adult woman who had mild COVID-19 (a few samples of this study predate the infection). Cell type and time point are not known.

This chain joins TRBV7-8 and TRBJ2-3; 12 bases map to TRBD2. Germline V gene sequence: CDR1 SGHVS, CDR2 FQNEAQ. The CDR3 contains 16 residues. V dropped 3 bases and J dropped 3; count of bases not matched to a gene: 4. The CDR3: CASSFAGTSGTDTQYF. In DNA form, the CDR3 reads TGTGCCAGCAGCTTTGCCGGGACTAGCGGGACAGATACGCAGTATTTT.

The chain joins TRBV5-1 to TRBJ2-5; 9 positions agree with TRBD2. J was trimmed by 6 bases and V by 4 bases; bases with no gene match: 7. The germline V gene has CDR1 SGHRS and CDR2 YFSETQ. The CDR3 is 14 amino acids. In DNA form, the CDR3 reads TGCGCCAGCAGCCCCCAGAGCGGGGGGAAGACCCAGTACTTC. Its protein is CASSPQSGGKTQYF.

This rearrangement joins TRBV27 to TRBJ1-1; no firm D call. Deletions cut 3 bases from V and 0 bases from J, with 8 bases between. Germline V CDR1 and CDR2: MNHEY, SMNVEV (reference sequence). This CDR3 comprises 14 residues. The CDR3: CASSLSSLNTEAFF. The CDR3 DNA follows: TGTGCCAGCAGTTTGTCCAGCCTGAACACTGAAGCTTTCTTT.

The chain couples TRBV11-3 to TRBJ2-2; D assignment may be TRBD1 or TRBD2 (5 bases each). CDR1 and CDR2 (germline): SGHNT, YENEEA. V was shortened by 5 bases and J by 6 bases, with 16 bases between the two germline ends. The CDR3 loop spans 15 amino acids. For the CDR3, the DNA is TGTGCCAGCAGCCCAGGGCAGGGAGATCCCGGGGAGCTGTTTTTT. As protein: CASSPGQGDPGELFF. The full variable domain, rest sourced from reference TRBV11-3 and TRBJ2-2, is EAGVVQSPRYKIIEKKQPVAFWCNPISGHNTLYWYLQNLGQGPELLIRYENEEAVDDSQLPKDRFSAERLKGVDSTLKIQPAELGDSAVYLCASSPGQGDPGELFFGEGSRLTVL.

This clonotype was counted only a few times. The rearrangement links TRBV12-3 or TRBV12-4 to TRBJ2-5; D gene unclear. CDR3 length: 14 residues. V was pared by 2 bases and J by 1 base, with 8 bases between. CDR3 residues: CASSLTITQETQYF. DNA of the CDR3: TGTGCCAGCAGTTTAACAATTACCCAAGAGACCCAGTACTTC.

The V call is TRBV3-1, the J call TRBJ1-1, with a tentative D call TRBD1 (5 bases). Germline V gene lookup returns CDR1 LGHDT and CDR2 YNNKEL (reference sequence). There are 16 residues in the CDR3. The V end lost 4 bases, the J end lost 0 bases, and 15 bases lay between the germline ends. CDR3 in amino acids: CASSPQSGTVNTEAFF. CDR3 DNA sequence: TGTGCCAGCAGCCCTCAATCCGGGACGGTGAACACTGAAGCTTTCTTT. Drawing the rest from reference TRBV3-1 and TRBJ1-1, the complete variable domain is DTAVSQTPKYLVTQMGNDKSIKCEQNLGHDTMYWYKQDSKKFLKIMFSYNNKELIINETVPNRFSPKSPDKAHLNLHINSLELGDSAVYFCASSPQSGTVNTEAFFGQGTRLTVV.

This clonotype was found a few times. The chain employs TRBV11-2 and TRBJ2-2; unclear D gene. This CDR3 has 15 amino acids. V was pared by 0 bases and J by 5 bases, with 10 bases between. Germline V gene data show CDR1 as SGHAT and CDR2 as FQNNGV. The DNA for the CDR3 is TGTGCCAGCAGCTTAGATACAGTAGTAACCGGGGAGCTGTTTTTT. Translated: CASSLDTVVTGELFF.

This clonotype appeared a few times. The rearrangement uses TRBV19 and TRBJ2-1; TRBD2 matches at 7 bases. Germline-derived CDR1 and CDR2 are LNHDA and SQIVND (reference sequence). This CDR3 is 13 amino acids long. The ends lost 4 bases at V and 7 bases at J; junction bases unmatched: 4. CDR3 DNA: TGTGCCAGTAGTACCTACGGGAGGAATGAGCAGTTCTTC. It is translated as CASSTYGRNEQFF.

This clonotype has more than one count but fewer than ten. V and J are TRBV5-6 and TRBJ2-5; 13 bases agree with TRBD2. Per the germline V gene, CDR1 is SGHDT and CDR2 is YYEEEE. The J segment lost 4 bases and the V segment lost 6 bases, leaving 6 bases of the junction unmatched. There are 15 residues in the CDR3. Here the CDR3 DNA reads TGTGCCAGCACCGAACGACTAGCGGGGGGAGAGACCCAGTACTTC. Translating it yields CASTERLAGGETQYF.

The rearrangement uses TRBV5-1 and TRBJ1-4; 8 bases agree with TRBD1. The CDR3 sequence is 14 residues long. The V segment lost 4 bases and the J segment 8 bases; nucleotides outside the gene matches: 7. Germline values: CDR1 SGHRS, CDR2 YFSETQ. CDR3 amino acids: CASSRQGRTEKLFF. The DNA for the CDR3 is TGCGCCAGCAGCCGACAGGGGAGGACGGAAAAACTGTTTTTT.

The chain uses TRBV4-2 and TRBJ2-6, with TRBD1 as a possible D gene (6 bases). Germline V gene lookup returns CDR1 LGHNA and CDR2 YNFKEQ. The CDR3 has 18 residues. V was shortened by 1 base and J by 4 bases, with 17 bases between the two germline ends. The CDR3 nucleotides are TGTGCCAGCAGCCAAGCCCGACACACAGGGTCCGGGGCCAACGTCCTGACTTTC. This encodes CASSQARHTGSGANVLTF.

The V gene is TRBV4-3, the J gene TRBJ2-5; D is unresolved. The CDR3 totals 15 residues. The V gene lost 0 bases and the J gene lost 6 bases, with 14 bases spanning the gap. Germline V gene sequence: CDR1 LGHNA, CDR2 YSLEER. Written as DNA, the CDR3 is TGCGCCAGCAGCCAAGATACTACGACCCGACAGACCCAGTACTTC. This codes for CASSQDTTTRQTQYF.

This clonotype was detected only a few times. This chain links TRBV25-1 with TRBJ2-5; 8 bases are shared with TRBD2. The V gene's germline CDR1 is MGHDK and CDR2 SYGVNS. The CDR3 loop spans 16 amino acids. V lost 7 bases and J lost 5; bases outside the gene matches: 15. The CDR3 here is CASTIGRSSGSETQYF. The CDR3 nucleotides are TGTGCCAGCACTATTGGGCGTTCGAGCGGGAGTGAGACCCAGTACTTC.

The gene calls are TRBV12-3 or TRBV12-4 and TRBJ2-3, with a weak D call TRBD2 (5 bases). CDR3 size: 15 residues. V was clipped by 5 bases and J by 1 base, with 13 bases between them. The CDR3 region has the DNA TGTGCCAGCAGTAAGAAAAAAGCGGGCACAGATACGCAGTATTTT. This translates into CASSKKKAGTDTQYF.

There are a few counts of this clonotype. V usage is TRBV18 and J usage is TRBJ2-2, with TRBD1 matching over 10 bases. The J segment lost 6 bases and the V segment lost 0 bases, leaving 1 base of the junction unmatched. The CDR3 consists of 15 residues. Germline V gene lookup returns CDR1 KGHSH and CDR2 LQKENI. The CDR3 reads CASSPPGQGSGELFF. The CDR3 DNA is TGTGCCAGCTCACCACCGGGACAGGGGTCCGGGGAGCTGTTTTTT.

The chain has TRBV2 and TRBJ2-7; D may be TRBD1 or TRBD2 (5 bases each). This CDR3 has 13 amino acids. V lost 7 bases, J lost 2 bases, and 12 bases lay in between. Germline assignment: CDR1 SNHLY and CDR2 FYNNEI. The CDR3 nucleotides read TGTGCCAGCACCTCGGGACGGACCTACGAGCAGTACTTC. Translation gives CASTSGRTYEQYF.

This clonotype was counted between two and nine times. The chain couples TRBV11-3 to TRBJ2-1; 14 nucleotides agree with TRBD2. Germline-derived CDR1 and CDR2 are SGHNT and YENEEA. V lost 5 bases, J lost 4 bases, and 4 bases stayed unmatched. The CDR3 consists of 16 residues. The CDR3 here is CASSEGLAGGYNEQFF. In DNA, the CDR3 is TGTGCCAGCAGCGAAGGACTAGCGGGAGGATACAATGAGCAGTTCTTC. Complete variable domain (other parts from reference TRBV11-3 and TRBJ2-1): EAGVVQSPRYKIIEKKQPVAFWCNPISGHNTLYWYLQNLGQGPELLIRYENEEAVDDSQLPKDRFSAERLKGVDSTLKIQPAELGDSAVYLCASSEGLAGGYNEQFFGPGTRLTVL.

This clonotype was seen a few times. The rearrangement uses TRBV28 and TRBJ1-5, with D maybe TRBD1 (5 bases). Trimming removed 4 bases at V and 3 bases at J, with 13 bases between. CDR1 and CDR2 from the germline V gene are MDHEN and SYDVKM. The CDR3 consists of 15 residues. The CDR3 bases are TGTGCCAGCAGTTCCCGGAGGGGCCCCAATCAGCCCCAGCATTTT. Encoded protein: CASSSRRGPNQPQHF.

This clonotype was detected a few times. V and J are TRBV29-1 and TRBJ1-1; a weak D match, TRBD1 (6 bases). In germline, CDR1 is SQVTM, CDR2 ANQGSEA. V lost 2 bases to trimming and J lost 4 bases, with 17 bases between them. The CDR3 length is 15 residues. The CDR3, as DNA: TGCAGCGTTGAATACCACAGGGAGGCCAGCACTGAAGCTTTCTTT. This translates into CSVEYHREASTEAFF.

The chain links TRBV6-6 to TRBJ2-3, with 9 bases fitting TRBD2. The CDR3 covers 14 residues. Trimming removed 2 bases from V and 5 bases from J; junction bases left unmatched: 2. The germline gives CDR1 MNHNY, CDR2 SVGAGI (reference sequence). The DNA of the CDR3 is TGTGCCAGCAGTTACCGCGGGAGGGGAGATACGCAGTATTTT. Residues: CASSYRGRGDTQYF.

The chain links TRBV5-1 to TRBJ2-3, with D possibly called TRBD1 or TRBD2 (5 bases each). The length of the CDR3 is 15 residues. With 4 bases removed from V and 1 base from J, the gap between germline ends came to 13 bases. Germline CDR1 and CDR2: SGHRS and YFSETQ. CDR3 DNA: TGCGCCAGCAGCCAACGAACGGGGCGCACAGATACGCAGTATTTT. Protein product: CASSQRTGRTDTQYF.

This clonotype has a count of ten or more. CDR3 sequence: CASSRREETQYF. The CDR3 nucleotides are TGTGCCAGCTCACGGAGGGAAGAGACCCAGTACTTC. The chain couples TRBV18 to TRBJ2-5, with D possibly matching TRBD2 (6 bases). V lost 4 bases and J 3 bases, leaving 6 bases between the germline ends. The CDR3 length is 12 residues. Germline CDR1 is KGHSH and CDR2 is LQKENI. The entire variable domain, with the rest obtained from reference TRBV18 and TRBJ2-5, is as follows: NAGVMQNPRHLVRRRGQEARLRCSPMKGHSHVYWYRQLPEEGLKFMVYLQKENIIDESGMPKERFSAEFPKEGPSILRIQQVVRGDSAAYFCASSRREETQYFGPGTRLLVL.

This clonotype was seen a handful of times. The V and J genes are TRBV7-3 and TRBJ2-5, with 8 bases that match TRBD2. Germline CDR1 and CDR2: SGHTA and FQGTGA. V lost 5 bases to trimming and J lost 9 bases; unmatched junction nucleotides: 11. The CDR3 has 14 amino acids. In DNA, the CDR3 is TGTGCCAGCAGCCCAGGCGGGGGGCGAGGTGCCCAGTACTTC. Protein: CASSPGGGRGAQYF.

This clonotype has only a few counts. The genes are TRBV20-1 and TRBJ2-5; TRBD1 matches 8 bases. CDR1 is DFQATT, CDR2 SNEGSKA, per germline (reference sequence). V shed 0 bases, J shed 5 bases, and the junction held 8 bases outside the gene matches. This CDR3 is 15 amino acids long. The CDR3 protein is CSARDLGQGRETQYF. Written as DNA, the CDR3 is TGCAGTGCTAGAGATCTCGGACAGGGTCGGGAGACCCAGTACTTC.

This clonotype was found a few times. The chain uses TRBV6-2 or TRBV6-3 and TRBJ2-1; D is undetermined. The CDR3 contains 14 residues. Per the germline V gene, CDR1 is MNHEY and CDR2 is SVGEGT. CDR3 sequence: CASSKGSSYNEQFF. The CDR3 region has the DNA TGTGCTTCAAGCAAGGGAAGCTCCTACAATGAGCAGTTCTTC.

The chain combines TRBV29-1 with TRBJ1-1; no firm D call. Germline lookup yields CDR1 SQVTM and CDR2 ANQGSEA. The CDR3 is 12 amino acids. V shed 3 bases and J shed 8 bases, with 13 bases lying between them. CDR3 sequence (DNA): TGCAGCGTTGACGGGTCCTTCGAAGAAGCTTTCTTT. Its protein product is CSVDGSFEEAFF.

The chain employs TRBV12-3 or TRBV12-4 and TRBJ1-1; D remains unclear. The CDR3 spans 11 residues. Trimming shortened V by 3 bases and J by 7 bases, and 6 bases separated the two germline ends. Here the CDR3 reads CASSFHSEAFF. The CDR3 nucleotides are TGTGCCAGCAGTTTTCACAGTGAAGCTTTCTTT.

A few counts support this clonotype. CDR3 nucleotides: TGTGCCAGCAGCCAAGATCGGGGGAGTGAGCAGTTCTTC. Translation: CASSQDRGSEQFF. The J gene is TRBJ2-1, the V gene TRBV3-1; a possible D gene is TRBD2 (6 bases). The CDR3 consists of 13 residues. Per the germline V gene, CDR1 is LGHDT and CDR2 is YNNKEL (reference sequence). V lost 0 bases, J lost 9 bases, and 9 bases lay in between.

This clonotype was seen a few times. The V call is TRBV20-1, the J call TRBJ1-1; possibly TRBD1 for D (5 bases). Germline V gene data show CDR1 as DFQATT and CDR2 as SNEGSKA (reference sequence). V lost 4 bases, J lost 4 bases, and 10 bases lay in between. The CDR3 has 12 residues. CDR3 region: CSATDKPTEAFF. CDR3 sequence (DNA): TGCAGTGCTACGGACAAGCCCACTGAAGCTTTCTTT.

Ten or more counts support this clonotype. V is TRBV6-1 and J is TRBJ2-3, with 9 bases aligning to TRBD2. The CDR3 is made up of 13 amino acids. From germline, CDR1 is MNHNS and CDR2 SASEGT. After removal of 8 bases from V and 3 bases from J, the junction contained 3 bases not matched to a gene. The CDR3 nucleotides read TGTGCCAGCGCGGGGGGGCATACAGATACGCAGTATTTT. It specifies CASAGGHTDTQYF.